This TCR beta chain was recovered during a study of blood T cell repertoires in COVID-19. Study context: Acute and convalescent COVID-19 samples came from the United States, Italy and Spain. The cDNA or gDNA used as material had been derived from T cells, B-cell-depleted T cells, or PBMCs.

Per the authors' pipeline: The assay estimated nucleated cells by amplifying reference gene primers. This table comes from immunoSEQ multiplex PCR, and its TCRdb copy is limited to in-frame clones, with some not included. The V and J calls and clone size come from that table; D and trimming were worked out from the DNA. The sample has approximately 210,000 clones; approximately 91% are singletons. From germline, CDR1 is MDHEN and CDR2 SYDVKM. The CDR3 is 14 amino acids. Between the trimmed V and J ends, which lost 2 bases and 7 bases, there was a span of 12 bases. The rearrangement uses TRBV28 and TRBJ2-4; weak D call: TRBD2 (5 bases). Material for sequencing was peripheral blood. This TCR came from a woman aged 35 to 49 who had recovered from COVID-19. CDR3 amino acids: CASSLNGEWNIQYF. As DNA, the CDR3 is TGTGCCAGCAGTTTAAATGGGGAGTGGAACATTCAGTACTTC.